This TCR beta chain was identified in a study of PD-1 blockade in mismatch repair-deficient tumors. About the study: Patients had 12 mismatch repair-deficient cancer types, all previously treated and progressing. Regarding the study as a whole: Tumor-resident clones, often absent from pretreatment blood, expanded after pembrolizumab and then contracted.

V shed 6 bases and J 5 bases; nucleotides not matched to a gene: 16. CDR1 and CDR2 (germline): MDHEN, SYDVKM. The length of the CDR3 is 16 residues. Libraries were prepared by immunoSEQ multiplex PCR; TCRdb keeps only in-frame clonotypes and omits some of them. In the table there are about 38,000 clones, more than 75% of which are singletons. About this clone: Its antigen is not known.

The receptor was isolated from an adult with mismatch repair-deficient cancer. This sequence joins TRBV28 and TRBJ2-7; 7 nucleotides agree with TRBD2. Here the sequenced sample was peripheral blood, taken 4 weeks after starting pembrolizumab. The CDR3 protein is CASSPGEGGPVDEQYF. The DNA of the CDR3 is TGTGCCAGCAGCCCAGGAGAGGGAGGGCCTGTGGACGAGCAGTACTTC. Drawing the rest from reference TRBV28 and TRBJ2-7, the complete variable domain is DVKVTQSSRYLVKRTGEKVFLECVQDMDHENMFWYRQDPGLGLRLIYFSYDVKMKEKGDIPEGYSVSREKKERFSLILESASTNQTSMYLCASSPGEGGPVDEQYFGPGTRLTVT.